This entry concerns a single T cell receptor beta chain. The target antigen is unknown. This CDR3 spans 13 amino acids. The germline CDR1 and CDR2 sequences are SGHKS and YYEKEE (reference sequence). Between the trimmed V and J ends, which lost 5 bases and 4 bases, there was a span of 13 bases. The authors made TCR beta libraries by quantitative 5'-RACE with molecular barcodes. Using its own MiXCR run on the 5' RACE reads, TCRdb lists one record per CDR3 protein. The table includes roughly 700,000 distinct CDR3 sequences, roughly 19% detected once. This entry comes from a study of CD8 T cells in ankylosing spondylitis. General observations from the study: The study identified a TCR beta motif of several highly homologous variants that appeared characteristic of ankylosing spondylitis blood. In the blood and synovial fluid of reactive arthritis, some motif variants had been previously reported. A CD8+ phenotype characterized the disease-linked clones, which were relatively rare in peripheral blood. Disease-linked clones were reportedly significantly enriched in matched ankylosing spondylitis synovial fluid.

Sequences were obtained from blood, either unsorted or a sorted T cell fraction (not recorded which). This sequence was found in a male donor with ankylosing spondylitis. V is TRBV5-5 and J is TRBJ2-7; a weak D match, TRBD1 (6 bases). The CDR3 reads CASSFQGLYEQYF. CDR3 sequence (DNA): TGTGCCAGCAGTTTTCAGGGGCTGTACGAGCAGTACTTC.